This paragraph covers one T cell receptor beta chain sequence. Its specificity is not known. Amplified regions were TCR beta CDR3 sequences from RNA transcripts. HTBI primers drove first-round RT-PCR of the TCR CDR3. From the multiplex PCR reads, TCRdb called clonotypes with MiXCR, one entry per CDR3 protein. This table holds about 350,000 distinct CDR3 sequences, roughly 13% found once. Diagnostic decisions used clinical symptoms, serum thyroxine and TRAb, thyroid ultrasound and orbital computed tomography. The germline gives CDR1 SQVTM, CDR2 ANQGSEA. V lost 0 bases to trimming and J lost 2 bases, with 14 bases between them. This CDR3 has 15 amino acids. The sample is drawn from a study of T cells in Graves' hyperthyroidism and ophthalmopathy. Regarding the study as a whole: Blood samples included most of the expanded thyroid clonotypes exceeding 0.001.

This clonotype was sampled from a middle-aged woman with Graves' ophthalmopathy. Sequencing input: blood. The gene calls are TRBV29-1 and TRBJ2-7; D unclear. CDR3 amino acids: CSVEDPAGVPYEQYF. CDR3 sequence (DNA): TGCAGCGTTGAAGATCCGGCAGGAGTGCCCTACGAGCAGTACTTC.